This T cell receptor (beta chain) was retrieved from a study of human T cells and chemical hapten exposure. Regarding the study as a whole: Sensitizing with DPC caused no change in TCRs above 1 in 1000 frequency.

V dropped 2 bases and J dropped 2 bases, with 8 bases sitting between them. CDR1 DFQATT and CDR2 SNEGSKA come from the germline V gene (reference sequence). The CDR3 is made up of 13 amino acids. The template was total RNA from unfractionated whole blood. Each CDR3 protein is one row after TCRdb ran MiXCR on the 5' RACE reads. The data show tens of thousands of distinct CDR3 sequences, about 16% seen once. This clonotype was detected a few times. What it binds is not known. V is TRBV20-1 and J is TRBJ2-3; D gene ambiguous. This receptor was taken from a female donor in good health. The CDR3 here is CSARWGPTDTQYF. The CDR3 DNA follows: TGCAGTGCTAGATGGGGTCCCACAGATACGCAGTATTTT.